A selection of T cell receptor beta chains follows, all from one sample in a study of radiotherapy plus CTLA-4 blockade in lung cancer. Only in-frame clones appear in the TCRdb table, and some are missing; sequencing was by immunoSEQ multiplex PCR. The repertoire holds 50,000 to 65,000 clones, with around four fifths as singletons. The source material was peripheral blood, sampled from a patient treated with radiotherapy plus ipilimumab. These receptors all stem from a human donor with non-small cell lung cancer whose response to radiotherapy plus ipilimumab could not be evaluated. CDR3s include the opening cysteine and the closing phenylalanine or tryptophan. The order of the fields is J gene, clone size, V gene, D gene, CDR3 protein, CDR3 DNA. The D gene is left open where the match is weak. Only part of the rows carry a size: once, few, many, or a class if the clone is expanded.

J gene: TRBJ2-7
clone size: NA
V gene: TRBV11-2
D gene: TRBD1
CDR3 protein: CASSHRTGHRSYEQYF
CDR3 DNA: TGTGCCAGCAGCCACCGGACAGGCCACCGGAGCTACGAGCAGTACTTC

J gene: TRBJ1-1
clone size: NA
V gene: TRBV19
D gene: NA
CDR3 protein: CASRFTGFNTEAFF
CDR3 DNA: TGTGCCAGTAGGTTTACAGGGTTTAACACTGAAGCTTTCTTT

J gene: TRBJ1-4
clone size: medium-sized
V gene: TRBV6-6
D gene: NA
CDR3 protein: CASRGSEGEKLFF
CDR3 DNA: TGTGCCAGCAGGGGCTCGGAGGGGGAAAAACTGTTTTTT

J gene: TRBJ1-3
clone size: NA
V gene: TRBV27
D gene: NA
CDR3 protein: CASSLGRGNTIYF
CDR3 DNA: TGTGCCAGCAGTTTAGGCCGCGGGAACACCATATATTTT

J gene: TRBJ1-5
clone size: NA
V gene: TRBV7-2
D gene: NA
CDR3 protein: CASSLDRNQPQHF
CDR3 DNA: TGTGCCAGCAGCTTAGACAGGAACCAGCCCCAGCATTTT

J gene: TRBJ2-7
clone size: NA
V gene: TRBV19
D gene: TRBD2
CDR3 protein: CASSASGNLRGQYF
CDR3 DNA: TGTGCCAGTAGTGCTAGCGGGAACCTACGAGGGCAGTACTTC

J gene: TRBJ1-1
clone size: NA
V gene: TRBV7-9
D gene: NA
CDR3 protein: CASSLAFTEAFF
CDR3 DNA: TGTGCCAGCAGCTTAGCCTTCACTGAAGCTTTCTTT

J gene: TRBJ1-6
clone size: NA
V gene: TRBV12-5
D gene: NA
CDR3 protein: CASGLRDTYNSPLHF
CDR3 DNA: TGTGCTAGTGGTTTGCGGGACACCTATAATTCACCCCTCCACTTT

J gene: TRBJ2-5
clone size: NA
V gene: TRBV11-2
D gene: NA
CDR3 protein: CASSRRGAETQYF
CDR3 DNA: TGTGCCAGCAGCCGTCGGGGGGCAGAGACCCAGTACTTC

J gene: TRBJ1-2
clone size: NA
V gene: TRBV13
D gene: TRBD1
CDR3 protein: CASSLGSGLRGAGYTF
CDR3 DNA: TGTGCCAGCAGCTTAGGGAGCGGGCTCAGGGGGGCTGGCTACACCTTC

J gene: TRBJ1-1
clone size: few
V gene: TRBV19
D gene: NA
CDR3 protein: CASSPSGQNTEAFF
CDR3 DNA: TGTGCCAGTAGTCCCTCGGGACAAAACACTGAGGCTTTCTTT

J gene: TRBJ1-1
clone size: NA
V gene: TRBV9
D gene: NA
CDR3 protein: CASSVGGGVDPEAFF
CDR3 DNA: TGTGCCAGCAGCGTAGGGGGAGGAGTTGACCCTGAAGCTTTCTTT

J gene: TRBJ1-1
clone size: few
V gene: TRBV5-4
D gene: NA
CDR3 protein: CASSVDSTGDTEAFF
CDR3 DNA: TGTGCCAGCAGCGTGGACAGCACGGGGGACACTGAAGCTTTCTTT

J gene: TRBJ2-7
clone size: NA
V gene: TRBV7-2
D gene: TRBD1
CDR3 protein: CASSLAGPGQGAYEQYF
CDR3 DNA: TGTGCCAGCAGCTTAGCGGGCCCGGGACAGGGGGCCTACGAGCAGTACTTC

J gene: TRBJ1-1
clone size: few
V gene: TRBV2
D gene: TRBD1
CDR3 protein: CASTGQPNTEAFF
CDR3 DNA: TGTGCCAGCACGGGACAGCCGAACACTGAAGCTTTCTTT

J gene: TRBJ2-5
clone size: NA
V gene: TRBV28
D gene: NA
CDR3 protein: CASSAPQASRQETQYF
CDR3 DNA: TGTGCCAGCAGTGCCCCACAGGCCTCCCGACAAGAGACCCAGTACTTC

J gene: TRBJ1-1
clone size: once
V gene: TRBV9
D gene: NA
CDR3 protein: CASSVGLTALNTEAFF
CDR3 DNA: TGTGCCAGCAGCGTTGGGTTGACAGCTTTGAACACTGAAGCTTTCTTT

J gene: TRBJ1-2
clone size: NA
V gene: TRBV15
D gene: TRBD1
CDR3 protein: CATSRGTGASTYGYTF
CDR3 DNA: TGTGCCACCAGCAGAGGGACAGGGGCCTCAACCTATGGCTACACCTTC

J gene: TRBJ1-5
clone size: NA
V gene: TRBV30
D gene: TRBD1
CDR3 protein: CAWSEGWGQTLSNQPRHF
CDR3 DNA: TGTGCCTGGAGTGAGGGCTGGGGACAGACCCTTAGCAATCAGCCCCGGCATTTT

J gene: TRBJ2-2
clone size: NA
V gene: TRBV7-2
D gene: NA
CDR3 protein: CASSRGVNTGELFF
CDR3 DNA: TGTGCCAGCAGCCGAGGAGTGAACACCGGGGAGCTGTTTTTT

J gene: TRBJ2-3
clone size: NA
V gene: TRBV5-1
D gene: TRBD1
CDR3 protein: CASSPPDRGTDTQYF
CDR3 DNA: TGCGCCAGCAGCCCGCCGGACAGGGGCACAGATACGCAGTATTTT

J gene: TRBJ1-2
clone size: NA
V gene: TRBV10-1
D gene: NA
CDR3 protein: CASSESGFYGYTF
CDR3 DNA: TGCGCCAGCAGTGAGTCCGGGTTTTATGGCTACACCTTC

J gene: TRBJ1-5
clone size: NA
V gene: TRBV6-1
D gene: NA
CDR3 protein: CASSERGGAYSNQPQHF
CDR3 DNA: TGTGCCAGCAGTGAAAGGGGGGGTGCTTATAGCAATCAGCCCCAGCATTTT

J gene: TRBJ2-1
clone size: NA
V gene: TRBV30
D gene: TRBD2
CDR3 protein: CAWSELAGGLSSYNEQFF
CDR3 DNA: TGTGCCTGGAGCGAACTAGCGGGAGGCCTGAGCTCCTACAATGAGCAGTTCTTC

J gene: TRBJ1-5
clone size: NA
V gene: TRBV6-5
D gene: TRBD1
CDR3 protein: CASGWPGGITQPQHF
CDR3 DNA: TGTGCCAGCGGTTGGCCAGGGGGGATCACTCAGCCCCAGCATTTT